This entry is about one T cell receptor beta chain. What it binds is not known. This sample was taken from a study of radiation and T cells in renal cell carcinoma. Whole-study results and caveats: From baseline, blood top tumor clonotypes peaked at 2 weeks post-radiation.

V dropped 4 bases and J dropped 4 bases, with 12 bases sitting between them. The CDR3 covers 14 residues. Germline V lookup: CDR1 SGDLS, CDR2 YYNGEE. Using immunoSEQ multiplex PCR, the repertoire was profiled, and TCRdb retains in-frame clones only, with some absent. The sample lists roughly 86,000 clones; about 82% were seen once. The time point is: blood 4 weeks post-SBRT, at nephrectomy. Sample treatment: 15 Gy SBRT to primary tumor, nephrectomy 4 weeks later. Nephrectomy followed 15 Gy stereotactic body radiation by 4 weeks. Blood was sampled at baseline, 2 weeks and 4 weeks after SBRT. The tumor was a clear cell renal cell carcinoma.

This receptor was identified in a man between 50 and 59 years old with renal cell carcinoma. The rearrangement links TRBV9 to TRBJ1-5; no clear D. The material sequenced was blood, taken from a patient whose treatment included radiotherapy and nephrectomy. DNA for the CDR3: TGTGCCAGCAGCACCGGTTCTACTAATCAGCCCCAGCATTTT. Translating gives CASSTGSTNQPQHF. Based on the CDR3 plus reference TRBV9 and TRBJ1-5, the full variable domain is DSGVTQTPKHLITATGQRVTLRCSPRSGDLSVYWYQQSLDQGLQFLIQYYNGEERAKGNILERFSAQQFPDLHSELNLSSLELGDSALYFCASSTGSTNQPQHFGDGTRLSIL.